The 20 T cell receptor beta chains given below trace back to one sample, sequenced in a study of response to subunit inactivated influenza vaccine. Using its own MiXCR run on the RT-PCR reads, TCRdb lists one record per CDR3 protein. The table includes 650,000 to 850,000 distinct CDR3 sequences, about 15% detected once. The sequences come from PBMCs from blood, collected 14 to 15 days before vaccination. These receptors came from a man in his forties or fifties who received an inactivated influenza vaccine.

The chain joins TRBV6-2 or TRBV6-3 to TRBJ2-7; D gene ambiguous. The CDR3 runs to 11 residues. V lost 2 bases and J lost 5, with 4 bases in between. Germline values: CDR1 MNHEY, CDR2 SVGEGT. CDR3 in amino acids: CASSYSNEQYF. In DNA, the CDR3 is TGTGCCAGCAGTTACAGCAACGAGCAGTACTTC.

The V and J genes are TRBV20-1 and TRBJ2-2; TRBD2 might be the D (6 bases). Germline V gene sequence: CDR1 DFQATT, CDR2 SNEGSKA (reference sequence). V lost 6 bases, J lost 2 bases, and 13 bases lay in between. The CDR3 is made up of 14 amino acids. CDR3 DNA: TGCAGTGCACATGGACTACTAAACACCGGGGAGCTGTTTTTT. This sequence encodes CSAHGLLNTGELFF.

CDR3 region: CASSQEFRAGGSTDTQYF. In DNA, the CDR3 is TGTGCCAGCAGCCAAGAATTTAGGGCGGGAGGCTCTACAGATACGCAGTATTTT. The chain uses TRBV4-2 and TRBJ2-3; 8 bases are shared with TRBD2. The germline V gene has CDR1 LGHNA and CDR2 YNFKEQ. The V and J ends lost 0 bases and 3 bases, in that order; junction bases with no gene match: 11. There are 18 residues in the CDR3.

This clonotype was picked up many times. CDR3 sequence: CASSPGLGETQYF. The CDR3 coding sequence is TGCGCCAGCAGTCCCGGACTAGGGGAGACCCAGTACTTC. The chain couples TRBV5-1 to TRBJ2-5; TRBD2 agrees at 7 bases. The V and J ends lost 5 bases and 5 bases, in that order; junction bases with no gene match: 6. The CDR3 loop spans 13 amino acids. Germline CDR1 is SGHRS and CDR2 is YFSETQ.

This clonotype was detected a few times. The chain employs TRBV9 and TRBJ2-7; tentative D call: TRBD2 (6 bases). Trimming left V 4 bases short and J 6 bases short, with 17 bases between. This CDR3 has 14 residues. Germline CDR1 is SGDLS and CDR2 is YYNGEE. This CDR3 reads CASSPWDWDREQYF. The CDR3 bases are TGTGCCAGCAGCCCCTGGGACTGGGACCGCGAGCAGTACTTC. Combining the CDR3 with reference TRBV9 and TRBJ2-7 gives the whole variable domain DSGVTQTPKHLITATGQRVTLRCSPRSGDLSVYWYQQSLDQGLQFLIQYYNGEERAKGNILERFSAQQFPDLHSELNLSSLELGDSALYFCASSPWDWDREQYFGPGTRLTVT.

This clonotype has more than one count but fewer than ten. In DNA form, the CDR3 reads TGTGCCATCAGTTTGGACGACAGGTCCTATGGCTACACCTTC. Protein: CAISLDDRSYGYTF. The chain uses TRBV10-3 and TRBJ1-2; D is possibly TRBD1 (6 bases). The CDR3 contains 14 residues. Trimming cost V 5 bases and J 4 bases, with 14 bases left between them. Germline CDR1 reads ENHRY; CDR2 reads SYGVKD.

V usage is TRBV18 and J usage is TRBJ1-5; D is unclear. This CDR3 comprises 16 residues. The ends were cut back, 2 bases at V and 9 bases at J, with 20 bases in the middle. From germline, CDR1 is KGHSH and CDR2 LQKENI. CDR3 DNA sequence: TGTGCCAGCTCACCAGAAAGGGCAGGCCGTGGTGGGCCCCAGCATTTT. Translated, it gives CASSPERAGRGGPQHF.

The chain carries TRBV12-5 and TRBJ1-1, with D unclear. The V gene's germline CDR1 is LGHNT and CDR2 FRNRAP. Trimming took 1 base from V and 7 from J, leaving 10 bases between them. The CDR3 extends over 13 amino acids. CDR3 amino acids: CASGLAGLNEAFF. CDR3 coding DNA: TGTGCTAGTGGTTTGGCTGGTTTAAATGAAGCTTTCTTT.

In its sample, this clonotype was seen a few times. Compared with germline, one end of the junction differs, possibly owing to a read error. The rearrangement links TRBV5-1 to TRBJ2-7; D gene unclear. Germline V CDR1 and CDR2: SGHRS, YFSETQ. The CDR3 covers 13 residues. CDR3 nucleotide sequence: TGTGCCAGCAGCTTAGAGGCCCCCTACGAGCAGTACTTC. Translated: CASSLEAPYEQYF.

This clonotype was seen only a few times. CDR3 sequence reads: CASTRTSGGDGEQFF. CDR3 coding DNA: TGCGCCAGCACTCGGACTAGCGGGGGGGATGGTGAGCAGTTCTTC. V is TRBV5-1 and J is TRBJ2-1; the match to TRBD2 covers 15 bases. This CDR3 is 15 amino acids long. From germline, CDR1 is SGHRS and CDR2 YFSETQ. V trimming: 6 bases; J trimming: 9 bases; junction bases outside the gene matches: 7.

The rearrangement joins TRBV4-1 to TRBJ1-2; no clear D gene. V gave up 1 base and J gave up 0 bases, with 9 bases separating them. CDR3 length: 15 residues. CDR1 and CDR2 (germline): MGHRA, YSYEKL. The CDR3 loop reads CASSQGGATNYGYTF. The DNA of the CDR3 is TGCGCCAGCAGCCAAGGGGGAGCCACTAACTATGGCTACACCTTC.

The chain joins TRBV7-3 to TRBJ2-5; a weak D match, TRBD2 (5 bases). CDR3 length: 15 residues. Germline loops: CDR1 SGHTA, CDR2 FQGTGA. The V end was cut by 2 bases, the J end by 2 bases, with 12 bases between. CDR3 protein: CASSLLGSAQETQYF. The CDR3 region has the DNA TGTGCCAGCAGCTTATTGGGTAGCGCACAAGAGACCCAGTACTTC.

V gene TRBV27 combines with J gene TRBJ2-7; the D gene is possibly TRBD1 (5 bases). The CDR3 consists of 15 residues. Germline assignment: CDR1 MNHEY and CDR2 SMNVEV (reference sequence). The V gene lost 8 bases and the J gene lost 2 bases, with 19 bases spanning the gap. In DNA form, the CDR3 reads TGTGCCAGCGCCACACAGGCTACGTATGCCTACGAGCAGTACTTC. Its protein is CASATQATYAYEQYF.

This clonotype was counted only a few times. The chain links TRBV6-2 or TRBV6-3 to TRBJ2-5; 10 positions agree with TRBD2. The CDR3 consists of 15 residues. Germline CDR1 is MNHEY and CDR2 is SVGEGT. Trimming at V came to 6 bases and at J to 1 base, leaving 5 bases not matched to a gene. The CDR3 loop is CASRVLAGIQETQYF. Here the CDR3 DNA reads TGTGCCAGCAGAGTACTAGCGGGGATCCAAGAGACCCAGTACTTC.

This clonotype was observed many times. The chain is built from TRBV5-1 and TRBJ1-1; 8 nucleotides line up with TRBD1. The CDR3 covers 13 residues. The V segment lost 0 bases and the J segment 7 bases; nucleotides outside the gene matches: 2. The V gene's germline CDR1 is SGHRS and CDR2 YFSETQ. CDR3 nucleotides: TGCGCCAGCAGCTTGGCAGGGGGCGTTGAAGCTTTCTTT. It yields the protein CASSLAGGVEAFF.

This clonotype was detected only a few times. The CDR3 DNA reads TGTGCCAGCAGCGGCCAACGTACTAACTATGGCTACACCTTC. This codes for CASSGQRTNYGYTF. J is TRBJ1-2 and V is TRBV5-4; D gene ambiguous. The length of the CDR3 is 14 residues. Germline values: CDR1 SGHNT, CDR2 YYREEE (reference sequence). With 4 bases removed from V and 0 bases from J, the gap between germline ends came to 10 bases.

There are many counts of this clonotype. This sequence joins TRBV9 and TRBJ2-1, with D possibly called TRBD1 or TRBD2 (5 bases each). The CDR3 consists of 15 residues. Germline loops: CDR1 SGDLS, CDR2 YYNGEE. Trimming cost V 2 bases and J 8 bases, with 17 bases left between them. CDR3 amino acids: CASSVRGASPHEQFF. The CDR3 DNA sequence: TGTGCCAGCAGCGTCCGTGGGGCTAGCCCCCATGAGCAGTTCTTC.

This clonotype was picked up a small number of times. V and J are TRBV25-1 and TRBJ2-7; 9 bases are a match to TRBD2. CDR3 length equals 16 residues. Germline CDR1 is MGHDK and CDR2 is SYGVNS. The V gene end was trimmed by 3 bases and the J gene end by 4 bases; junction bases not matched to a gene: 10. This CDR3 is CASSDWVAGERYEQYF. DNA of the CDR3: TGTGCCAGCAGTGATTGGGTAGCGGGAGAAAGGTACGAGCAGTACTTC.

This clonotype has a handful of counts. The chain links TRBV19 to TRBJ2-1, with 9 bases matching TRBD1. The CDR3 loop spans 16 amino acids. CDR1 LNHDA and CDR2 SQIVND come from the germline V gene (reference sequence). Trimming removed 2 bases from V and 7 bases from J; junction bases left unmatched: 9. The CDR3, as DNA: TGTGCCAGTAGTATACTCGCCGGGACAGGGCGGAATGAGCAGTTCTTC. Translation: CASSILAGTGRNEQFF.

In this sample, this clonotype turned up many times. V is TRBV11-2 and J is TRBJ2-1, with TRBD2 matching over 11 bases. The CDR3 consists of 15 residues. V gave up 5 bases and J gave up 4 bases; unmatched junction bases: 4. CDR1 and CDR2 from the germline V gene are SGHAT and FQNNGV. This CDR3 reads CASSISGGAYNEQFF. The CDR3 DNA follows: TGTGCCAGCAGCATTAGCGGGGGGGCTTACAATGAGCAGTTCTTC.